This TCR beta chain stems from a study of response to subunit inactivated influenza vaccine. In this sample, this clonotype turned up a few times. Germline CDR1 is MNHNS and CDR2 is SASEGT. The CDR3 consists of 15 residues. The ends were cut back, 5 bases at V and 0 bases at J, with 11 bases in the middle. TCRdb recomputed calls from the RT-PCR reads with MiXCR, one row per CDR3 protein. The sample has more than 550,000 distinct CDR3 sequences; approximately 10% are singletons. In addition, the sample was reused for a study of T cells expressing NK-cell markers. This second study notes: Making the TCR beta cDNA relied on 5'RACE template switching with UMIs.

Sequences were derived from PBMCs from blood, sampled on the day of vaccination. The chain uses TRBV6-1 and TRBJ1-3; D call uncertain. This receptor was taken from a man between 50 and 59 years old who received an inactivated influenza vaccine. CDR3 protein: CASSPRISSGNTIYF. In DNA form, the CDR3 reads TGTGCCAGCAGTCCTCGCATCAGCTCTGGAAACACCATATATTTT.